The source of this T cell receptor beta chain is a study of blood T cell repertoires in COVID-19. The overall study: Researchers got acute and convalescent COVID-19 samples from the United States, Italy and Spain.

In the authors' workflow: Quantification of nucleated cells was approximated via reference gene primer amplification. The assay was immunoSEQ multiplex PCR, and TCRdb's table has in-frame clones only and misses some. Clone size and the V and J calls come from that table; the DNA yielded D and trimming. The sample comprises around 200,000 clones, 75% to 90% of which are singletons, and 1.2% rests with the top ten. The CDR3 is 15 amino acids. CDR1 is SGHVS and CDR2 is FQNEAQ in the germline V gene. V was trimmed by 1 base and J by 4 bases, leaving 11 bases between them. The study recruited people aged roughly 18 to 100 years across around 23 US areas.

The receptor was isolated from a man under 40 who had recovered from COVID-19. The chain joins TRBV7-8 to TRBJ2-1; maybe TRBD1 (5 bases). Specimen: PBMCs or T cells enriched from blood (not recorded which). The DNA for the CDR3 is TGTGCCAGCAGCTTAGTTCAGGGCTGGTACAATGAGCAGTTCTTC. Protein: CASSLVQGWYNEQFF. Based on the CDR3 plus reference TRBV7-8 and TRBJ2-1, the full variable domain is GAGVSQSPRYKVAKRGQDVALRCDPISGHVSLFWYQQALGQGPEFLTYFQNEAQLDKSGLPSDRFFAERPEGSVSTLKIQRTQQEDSAVYLCASSLVQGWYNEQFFGPGTRLTVL.